This TCR beta chain stems from a study of blood T cell repertoires in COVID-19. The overall study: Samples representing acute and convalescent COVID-19 were sourced from the United States, Italy and Spain. Sources were T cells, B-cell-depleted T cells, or PBMCs; the material itself was cDNA or gDNA.

V lost 6 bases to trimming and J lost 7 bases, with 16 bases between them. This CDR3 is built from 14 residues. The germline gives CDR1 MNHEY, CDR2 SVGEGT. In the authors' methods: Reference gene primer amplification gave nucleated cell count estimates. TCRdb's copy holds only in-frame clones and misses some; the assay was immunoSEQ multiplex PCR. Clonal size and the V and J genes are those of that table, whereas D and trimming came from the DNA. The sample consists of roughly 670,000 clones, more than 80% of them appearing once. This sequence was found in a woman aged 18-29 years with acute or convalescent COVID-19. The J gene is TRBJ2-1, the V gene TRBV6-2 or TRBV6-3; D gene uncertain. Input material: peripheral blood. For the CDR3, the DNA is TGTGCCAGCAGCCCCCTAGTTGGTGTGAATGAGCAGTTCTTC. This sequence encodes CASSPLVGVNEQFF.